These T cell receptor beta chains were read from a single sample in a study of blood T cell repertoires in COVID-19. Measured with immunoSEQ multiplex PCR; TCRdb has only the in-frame clones, and not every one. The sample consists of around 40,000 clones, 80% to 90% of them appearing once. The sample comprised peripheral blood. These receptors were obtained from a man between 50 and 59 years old with active or convalescent COVID-19. Both conserved end residues are part of each CDR3.

v_call: TRBV18
j_call: TRBJ1-3
cdr3_aa: CASSPGTAGNTIYF

v_call: TRBV18
j_call: TRBJ2-3
cdr3_aa: CASSPFAGAGTDTQYF

v_call: TRBV9
j_call: TRBJ1-4
cdr3_aa: CASSVDPLPGQRIATNEKLFF

v_call: TRBV10-3
j_call: TRBJ2-3
cdr3_aa: CAIRTGSAPRDTQYF

v_call: TRBV5-1
j_call: TRBJ1-4
cdr3_aa: CASSFGSGDNEKLFF

v_call: TRBV9
j_call: TRBJ2-5
cdr3_aa: CASSVGAGNQETQYF

v_call: TRBV19
j_call: TRBJ1-1
cdr3_aa: CASRFGGSGTEAFF

v_call: TRBV7-2
j_call: TRBJ1-2
cdr3_aa: CASRYTGLLNYGYTF

v_call: TRBV19
j_call: TRBJ2-7
cdr3_aa: CASSIGDRPYEQYF

v_call: TRBV30
j_call: TRBJ1-5
cdr3_aa: CAWGTGRQPQHF

v_call: TRBV10-3
j_call: TRBJ1-2
cdr3_aa: CAISDNKNTGNYGYTF

v_call: TRBV5-1
j_call: TRBJ2-5
cdr3_aa: CASSFASGGAQETQYF

v_call: TRBV18
j_call: TRBJ1-5
cdr3_aa: CASSSYTAKGQPQHF

v_call: TRBV6-1
j_call: TRBJ1-5
cdr3_aa: CASSEIQSQPQHF

v_call: TRBV2
j_call: TRBJ1-1
cdr3_aa: CATAKGQLITEAFF

v_call: TRBV7-9
j_call: TRBJ2-5
cdr3_aa: CASSLVAGGETQYF

v_call: TRBV6-5
j_call: TRBJ2-1
cdr3_aa: CASSYSGYPGNEQFF

v_call: TRBV30
j_call: TRBJ1-3
cdr3_aa: CAWSGFTGNTIYF

v_call: TRBV19
j_call: TRBJ2-2
cdr3_aa: CASSVTGPGTGELFF

v_call: TRBV4-1
j_call: TRBJ2-3
cdr3_aa: CASSQERTGTDTQYF

v_call: TRBV9
j_call: TRBJ1-2
cdr3_aa: CASSVGQGFSTF

v_call: TRBV7-9
j_call: TRBJ1-3
cdr3_aa: CATPGGRSGNTIYF

v_call: TRBV3-1/TRBV3-2
j_call: TRBJ2-5
cdr3_aa: CASSQDLGTTQETQYF

v_call: TRBV27
j_call: TRBJ2-7
cdr3_aa: CASSPNPDWFREQYF

v_call: TRBV5-1
j_call: TRBJ2-5
cdr3_aa: CASSRQGQETQYF

v_call: TRBV30
j_call: TRBJ1-2
cdr3_aa: CAWRIQGAIYGYTF

v_call: TRBV11-3
j_call: TRBJ1-1
cdr3_aa: CASSPRPDTEAFF

v_call: TRBV29-1
j_call: TRBJ2-3
cdr3_aa: CSVIQGASDTQYF

v_call: TRBV28
j_call: TRBJ2-3
cdr3_aa: CATTLVHTGTQYF

v_call: TRBV9
j_call: TRBJ1-1
cdr3_aa: CASSVAQTNTEAFF

v_call: TRBV27
j_call: TRBJ2-1
cdr3_aa: CASRDSSSYNEQFF

v_call: TRBV19
j_call: TRBJ1-4
cdr3_aa: CASEAHHPTTNEKLFF

v_call: TRBV29-1
j_call: TRBJ1-6
cdr3_aa: CSARVAYNSPLHF

v_call: TRBV6-1
j_call: TRBJ2-7
cdr3_aa: CASSEVGSGRASYEQYF

v_call: TRBV27
j_call: TRBJ1-5
cdr3_aa: CASSFGQGFQPQHF

v_call: TRBV2
j_call: TRBJ1-5
cdr3_aa: CASTADRFGNQPQHF

v_call: TRBV28
j_call: TRBJ2-3
cdr3_aa: CASRGENTQYF

v_call: TRBV18
j_call: TRBJ1-4
cdr3_aa: CASSRGEGEKLFF

v_call: TRBV19
j_call: TRBJ2-1
cdr3_aa: CASPPNAGTANNEQFF

v_call: TRBV18
j_call: TRBJ2-1
cdr3_aa: CASSPRGGIDNEQFF

v_call: TRBV10-3
j_call: TRBJ2-3
cdr3_aa: CATRQGLAGTDTQYF

v_call: TRBV28
j_call: TRBJ2-7
cdr3_aa: CASSPAGTRSYEQYF

v_call: TRBV19
j_call: TRBJ1-1
cdr3_aa: CASTSSINTEAFF

v_call: TRBV27
j_call: TRBJ2-1
cdr3_aa: CASRLAGGPPFF

v_call: TRBV13
j_call: TRBJ2-1
cdr3_aa: CASSLGRSGHNEQFF

v_call: TRBV5-1
j_call: TRBJ2-3
cdr3_aa: CASSLGLAGVADTQYF

v_call: TRBV9
j_call: TRBJ1-4
cdr3_aa: CASSPRGATNEKLFF

v_call: TRBV27
j_call: TRBJ2-3
cdr3_aa: CASSSRLDSTDTQYF

v_call: TRBV7-2
j_call: TRBJ2-5
cdr3_aa: CASSLQETQYF

v_call: TRBV9
j_call: TRBJ2-1
cdr3_aa: CASSASGRVYNEQFF

v_call: TRBV7-9
j_call: TRBJ1-2
cdr3_aa: CASSLGGADYGYTF

v_call: TRBV7-6
j_call: TRBJ1-1
cdr3_aa: CASSLGVDRVNTEAFF

v_call: TRBV2
j_call: TRBJ1-1
cdr3_aa: CASSYRGTTEAFF

v_call: TRBV11-2
j_call: TRBJ1-3
cdr3_aa: CASSLGGASGNTIYF

v_call: TRBV28
j_call: TRBJ2-5
cdr3_aa: CASSSGGSGTQYF

v_call: TRBV19
j_call: TRBJ1-5
cdr3_aa: CASRSGPSNQPQHF

v_call: TRBV7-2
j_call: TRBJ2-3
cdr3_aa: CASSRHSGGDTDTQYF